This T cell receptor (beta chain) derives from a study of T cell changes during pregnancy in multiple sclerosis (dated by TCRdb to between 2017 and 2020). For the study in its entirety: In women with multiple sclerosis, the researchers looked at how the T cell repertoire shifted as pregnancy progressed.

Libraries were prepared through the immunoSEQ multiplex PCR assay. Drawn from immuneACCESS, this table holds only the in-frame rearrangements with V and J called that TCRdb kept. Clones are partly lost; checked studies trace under half to an unresolved V gene and leave the rest unexplained. In all, the sample holds 15,000 to 20,000 clones, and 80% to 90% of those were seen once. The ten largest clonotypes hold about 13% of the sample. The CDR3 starts with the cysteine, ends with the phenylalanine, and has 14 residues. Only CDR3 DNA is held: 42 bases, read in frame from base 1. The CDR1 and CDR2 encoded by the germline V gene are LGHNA and YSLEER. V loses 1 base at its end and J loses 9 bases; junction bases beyond the gene matches: 6. Regarding this clone: This receptor's antigen is unknown. Per-base qualities were not stored, and no clone one base away is much larger.

The material was CD8+ T cells from peripheral blood mononuclear cells, obtained in the third trimester of pregnancy. The chain is assembled from TRBV4-3 and TRBJ2-1, with 7 junctional bases fitting TRBD1. This receptor was taken from a female donor in good health, enrolled as a control in a pregnancy study. The CDR3 corresponds to CASSQVQGIREQFF. The nucleotides are TGCGCCAGCAGCCAAGTACAGGGGATACGTGAGCAGTTCTTC.